Sequencing of this T cell receptor beta chain was carried out in a study of cytomegalovirus exposure and HLA in healthy donors. Notes on the study in general: With later analysis, a missense DCLRE1C variant became linked to TCR beta V- and J-gene trimming. Most sequenced TCRs were rare (though some public TCRs occurred in many donors).

With 60 Vbeta and 13 Jbeta primers, the PCR was carried out. Repertoires were generated with immunoSEQ multiplex PCR, while TCRdb's copy carries only in-frame clones and drops some. The data contain 100,000 to 130,000 clones, approximately 74% of them singletons. The CDR3 runs to 13 residues. The germline CDR1 and CDR2 sequences are SSHAT and FNYEAQ (reference sequence). With respect to this clone: The antigen remains unidentified. One end of the junction is discordant with germline, which a read error may explain.

The clonotype comes from a woman aged 40 to 50 in good health and CMV-seropositive. The chain is built from TRBV7-7 and TRBJ1-2, with TRBD1 identical over 8 bases. What was sequenced was PBMCs. The CDR3 loop is CASSWGQVDGYTF. CDR3 bases: TGTGCTAGCAGCTGGGGACAGGTTGATGGCTACACCTTC.